This T cell receptor beta chain was recorded in a study of long-term antiretroviral therapy in people with HIV. CDR1 is MDHEN and CDR2 is SYDVKM in the germline V gene. The CDR3 is 20 residues long. V was clipped by 7 bases and J by 0 bases, with 30 bases between them. With survey level as its setting, the immunoSEQ assay was v3.0. The repertoire was sequenced with immunoSEQ multiplex PCR; TCRdb's copy has only in-frame clones and lacks some. The sample holds some 12,000 clones, 75% to 85% seen once. Here the sequenced sample was unsorted PBMCs, taken 3.4 years after starting antiretroviral therapy. The rearrangement joins TRBV28 to TRBJ1-1; a possible D gene is TRBD1 (5 bases). The source of this sequence is a man in his forties with HIV. The CDR3 region is CASKVEAIITGGFMNTEAFF. DNA of the CDR3: TGTGCCAGCAAGGTTGAAGCCATTATAACAGGTGGATTTATGAACACTGAAGCTTTCTTT.